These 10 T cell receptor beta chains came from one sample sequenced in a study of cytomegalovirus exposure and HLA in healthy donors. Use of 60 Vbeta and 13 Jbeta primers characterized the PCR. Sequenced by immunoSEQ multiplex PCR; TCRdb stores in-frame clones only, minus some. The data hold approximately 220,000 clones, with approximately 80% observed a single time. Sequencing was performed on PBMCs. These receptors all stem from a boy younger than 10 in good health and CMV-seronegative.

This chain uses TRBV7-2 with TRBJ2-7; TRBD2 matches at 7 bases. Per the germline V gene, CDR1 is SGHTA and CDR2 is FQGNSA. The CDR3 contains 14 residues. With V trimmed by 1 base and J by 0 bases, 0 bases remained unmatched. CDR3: CASSLGTSSYEQYF. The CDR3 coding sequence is TGTGCCAGCAGCTTAGGGACTAGCTCCTACGAGCAGTACTTC.

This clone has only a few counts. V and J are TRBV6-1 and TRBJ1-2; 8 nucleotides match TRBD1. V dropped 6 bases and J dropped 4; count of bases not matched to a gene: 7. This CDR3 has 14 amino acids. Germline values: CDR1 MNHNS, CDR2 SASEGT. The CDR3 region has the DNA TGTGCCAGCAGGCAAACAGGGGGACCCTATGGCTACACCTTC. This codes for CASRQTGGPYGYTF.

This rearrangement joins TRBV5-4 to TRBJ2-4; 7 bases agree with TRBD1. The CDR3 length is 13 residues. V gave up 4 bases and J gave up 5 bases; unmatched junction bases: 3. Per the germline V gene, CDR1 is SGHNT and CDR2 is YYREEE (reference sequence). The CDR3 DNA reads TGTGCCAGCAGCCTAGGGACAGAAAACATTCAGTACTTC. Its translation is CASSLGTENIQYF.

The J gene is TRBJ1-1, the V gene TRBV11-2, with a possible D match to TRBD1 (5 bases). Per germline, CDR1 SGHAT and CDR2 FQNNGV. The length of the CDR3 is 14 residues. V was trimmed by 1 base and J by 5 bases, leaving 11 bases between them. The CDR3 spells CASSLAQGGTEAFF. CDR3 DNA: TGTGCCAGCAGCTTAGCGCAGGGTGGGACTGAAGCTTTCTTT.

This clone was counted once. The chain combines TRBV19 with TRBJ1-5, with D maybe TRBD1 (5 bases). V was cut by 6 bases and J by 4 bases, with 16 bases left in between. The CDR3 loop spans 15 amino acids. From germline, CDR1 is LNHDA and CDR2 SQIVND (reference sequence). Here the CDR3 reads CASSRAGVGNQPQHF. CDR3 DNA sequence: TGTGCCAGTAGCCGAGCGGGGGTAGGGAATCAGCCCCAGCATTTT.

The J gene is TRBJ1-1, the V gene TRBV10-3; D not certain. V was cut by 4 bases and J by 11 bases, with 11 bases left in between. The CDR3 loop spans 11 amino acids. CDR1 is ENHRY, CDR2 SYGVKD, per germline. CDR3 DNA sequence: TGTGCCATCAGTGCCGGGTCGGGGGCTTTCTTT. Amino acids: CAISAGSGAFF.

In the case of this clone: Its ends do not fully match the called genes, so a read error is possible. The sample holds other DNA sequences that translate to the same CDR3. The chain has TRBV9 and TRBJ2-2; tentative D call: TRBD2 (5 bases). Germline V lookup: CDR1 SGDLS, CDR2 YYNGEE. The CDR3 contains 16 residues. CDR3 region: CASSPARWGVIGELFF. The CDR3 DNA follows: TGTGCCAGCAGCCCCGCCAGGTGGGGAGTGATCGGGGAGCTATTTTTT.

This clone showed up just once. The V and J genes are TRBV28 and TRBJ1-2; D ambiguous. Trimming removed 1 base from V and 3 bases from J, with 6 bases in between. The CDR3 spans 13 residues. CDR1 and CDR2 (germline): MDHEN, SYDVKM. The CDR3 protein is CASSLYEDYGYTF. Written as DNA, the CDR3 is TGTGCCAGCAGTTTATACGAGGACTATGGCTACACCTTC.

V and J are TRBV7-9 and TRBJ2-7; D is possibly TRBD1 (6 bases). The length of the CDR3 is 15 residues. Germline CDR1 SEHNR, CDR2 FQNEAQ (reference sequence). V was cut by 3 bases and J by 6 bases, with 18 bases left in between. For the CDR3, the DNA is TGTGCCAGCAGCTTGAAAACAGGGATAGTCTTCGAGCAGTACTTC. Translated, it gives CASSLKTGIVFEQYF.

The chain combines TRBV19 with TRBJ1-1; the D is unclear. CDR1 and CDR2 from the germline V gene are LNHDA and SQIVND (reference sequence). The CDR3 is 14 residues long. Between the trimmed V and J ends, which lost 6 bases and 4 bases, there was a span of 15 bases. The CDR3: CASRLDLGSTEAFF. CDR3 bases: TGTGCCAGTAGGTTGGACTTAGGGAGCACTGAAGCTTTCTTT.